This record concerns one T cell receptor beta chain sequence. Its antigen is not identified. The repertoire was sequenced with immunoSEQ multiplex PCR; TCRdb's copy has only in-frame clones and lacks some. The table records 120,000 or so clones, around 85% of them present only once. The germline gives CDR1 LGHNA, CDR2 YNFKEQ. V trimming: 2 bases; J trimming: 9 bases; junction bases outside the gene matches: 6. The CDR3 runs 15 residues. The entry originates in a study of T cell responses to AZD1222 COVID-19 vaccine. General study results and limits: Mostly white British, mostly female donors; authors suggested clonal diversity may be underestimated.

This clonotype was obtained from an adult in good health. The V and J genes are TRBV4-2 and TRBJ2-1; 11 bases match TRBD2. The specimen was peripheral blood, collected on day 0 of AZD1222 vaccination. CDR3 sequence reads: CASSQNSGGAGEQFF. The CDR3 coding sequence is TGTGCCAGCAGCCAAAATAGCGGGGGGGCGGGTGAGCAGTTCTTC.